Below are 19 T cell receptor beta chains sequenced from a single sample in a study of blood T cell repertoires in COVID-19. Assay: immunoSEQ multiplex PCR; the TCRdb copy retains only in-frame clones and omits some. The sample holds 160,000 or so clones, 81% seen once. Specimen: peripheral blood. These receptors came from a man between 60 and 70 years old with active or convalescent COVID-19.

This clone occurred once. The V gene is TRBV2, the J gene TRBJ1-3; tentative D call: TRBD1 (6 bases). The CDR3 has 15 residues. V lost 4 bases to trimming and J lost 3 bases, with 13 bases between them. Germline V gene lookup returns CDR1 SNHLY and CDR2 FYNNEI. CDR3 nucleotide sequence: TGTGCCAGCAGTGTCGGGGGGGCGTATGGAAACACCATATATTTT. Its translation is CASSVGGAYGNTIYF.

The chain uses TRBV2 and TRBJ1-3; 10 bases align to TRBD1. CDR1 and CDR2 (germline): SNHLY, FYNNEI. Trimming removed 4 bases from V and 1 base from J; junction bases left unmatched: 4. This CDR3 is built from 16 residues. Here the CDR3 DNA reads TGTGCCAGCAGTGTGGGGACAGGGGTTTCTGGAAACACCATATATTTT. Protein: CASSVGTGVSGNTIYF.

The chain is built from TRBV18 and TRBJ1-1, with 7 bases lining up with TRBD1. Germline assignment: CDR1 KGHSH and CDR2 LQKENI. The CDR3 is 17 residues long. After removal of 6 bases from V and 2 bases from J, the junction contained 15 bases not matched to a gene. The CDR3 is CASSPNARTGLNTEAFF. The CDR3 nucleotides read TGTGCCAGCTCCCCTAATGCCCGGACAGGACTTAACACTGAAGCTTTCTTT.

The chain recombines TRBV2 with TRBJ2-7; D might be TRBD2 (5 bases). The CDR3 runs to 16 residues. Germline V gives CDR1 SNHLY, CDR2 FYNNEI. The V gene lost 7 bases and the J gene lost 2 bases, with 21 bases spanning the gap. In DNA form, the CDR3 reads TGTGCCAGCAAGTTCGTGGATCTTAGCGAGACCTACGAGCAGTACTTC. It yields the protein CASKFVDLSETYEQYF.

The gene calls are TRBV5-4 and TRBJ2-5; 11 bases are a match to TRBD2. The CDR3 sequence is 15 residues long. Germline CDR1 SGHNT, CDR2 YYREEE (reference sequence). After removal of 1 base from V and 5 bases from J, the junction contained 4 bases not matched to a gene. Written as DNA, the CDR3 is TGTGCCAGCAGCTTGACTAGCGGGAGAACGGAGACCCAGTACTTC. Translating gives CASSLTSGRTETQYF.

Concerning this clone: One end of the junction is discordant with germline, which a read error may explain. The chain recombines TRBV7-7 with TRBJ2-5, with TRBD1 identical over 7 bases. Looked up from germline, CDR1 is SSHAT and CDR2 is FNYEAQ (reference sequence). This CDR3 is built from 15 residues. The CDR3 reads CASSPSTGPQETQYF. CDR3 DNA sequence: TGTGCTAGCAGTCCCTCGACAGGGCCCCAAGAGACCCAGTACTTC.

The V call is TRBV27, the J call TRBJ1-4, with D perhaps matching TRBD1 (6 bases). V lost 7 bases to trimming and J lost 8 bases, with 26 bases between them. The CDR3 is made up of 17 amino acids. Germline CDR1 and CDR2: MNHEY and SMNVEV (reference sequence). CDR3 nucleotide sequence: TGTGCCAGCATGAATGGACAGATCGCCGCGGGAGGGGAAAAACTGTTTTTT. Translating it yields CASMNGQIAAGGEKLFF.

The V and J genes are TRBV5-6 and TRBJ1-2; maybe TRBD1 (5 bases). This CDR3 spans 15 amino acids. The V end was cut by 4 bases, the J end by 4 bases, with 17 bases between. Germline V CDR1 and CDR2: SGHDT, YYEEEE. This chain's CDR3 is CASSRGSGTGYGYTF. The CDR3 nucleotides read TGTGCCAGCAGCAGGGGATCCGGTACCGGCTATGGCTACACCTTC.

The chain couples TRBV27 to TRBJ1-6; the match to TRBD1 covers 7 bases. CDR3 length: 18 amino acids. Germline loops: CDR1 MNHEY, CDR2 SMNVEV (reference sequence). Trimming at V came to 5 bases and at J to 0 bases, leaving 10 bases not matched to a gene. CDR3 residues: CASSITGTASSYNSPLHF. The CDR3 DNA reads TGTGCCAGCAGTATTACCGGGACAGCGAGCTCCTATAATTCACCCCTCCACTTT.

This clone was found once. J is TRBJ1-1 and V is TRBV5-1, with D possibly matching TRBD1 (5 bases). The CDR3 loop spans 13 amino acids. Germline loops: CDR1 SGHRS, CDR2 YFSETQ. Trimming removed 7 bases from V and 0 bases from J, with 10 bases in between. The CDR3 DNA is TGCGCCAGCTCCCAGGGTGTGAACACTGAAGCTTTCTTT. This codes for CASSQGVNTEAFF.

This clone showed up just once. The chain is built from TRBV19 and TRBJ1-4; TRBD1 aligns across 7 bases. The CDR3 is 15 amino acids. J was trimmed by 0 bases and V by 5 bases; bases with no gene match: 3. Germline V gene data show CDR1 as LNHDA and CDR2 as SQIVND (reference sequence). The DNA for the CDR3 is TGTGCCAGTAGTCTTGGGACAGCAACTAATGAAAAACTGTTTTTT. This codes for CASSLGTATNEKLFF.

In this sample, this clone turned up once. This rearrangement joins TRBV28 to TRBJ2-7, with D unclear. The V end was cut by 8 bases, the J end by 3 bases, with 20 bases between. In germline, CDR1 is MDHEN, CDR2 SYDVKM. This CDR3 spans 15 amino acids. DNA for the CDR3: TGTGCCAGCGTATCAACAGTACCAAATAGCTACGAGCAGTACTTC. Its translation: CASVSTVPNSYEQYF. The whole variable domain, remainder taken from reference TRBV28 and TRBJ2-7, is DVKVTQSSRYLVKRTGEKVFLECVQDMDHENMFWYRQDPGLGLRLIYFSYDVKMKEKGDIPEGYSVSREKKERFSLILESASTNQTSMYLCASVSTVPNSYEQYFGPGTRLTVT.

This chain joins TRBV4-1 and TRBJ2-3; TRBD2 matches 13 bases. In germline, CDR1 is MGHRA, CDR2 YSYEKL. CDR3 length: 18 amino acids. Losses at the gene ends were 2 bases for V and 3 bases for J; bases not matched to a gene: 8. CDR3 sequence reads: CASSQTSGLAGITDTQYF. The CDR3 DNA reads TGCGCCAGCAGCCAAACTTCGGGACTAGCGGGGATAACAGATACGCAGTATTTT.

The chain carries TRBV6-1 and TRBJ2-7, with 9 bases lining up with TRBD2. Germline CDR1 reads MNHNS; CDR2 reads SASEGT. This CDR3 comprises 15 residues. J was trimmed by 4 bases and V by 1 base; bases with no gene match: 5. CDR3 coding DNA: TGTGCCAGCAGTGAAGAGCCTAGCGGGATTTACGAGCAGTACTTC. It encodes CASSEEPSGIYEQYF.

The V gene is TRBV28, the J gene TRBJ1-2; no reliable D call. Trimming shortened V by 2 bases and J by 8 bases, and 12 bases separated the two germline ends. CDR3 length equals 13 residues. CDR1 and CDR2 from the germline V gene are MDHEN and SYDVKM. The CDR3 here is CASSLQAVNGYTF. Here the CDR3 DNA reads TGTGCCAGCAGTTTACAAGCGGTCAACGGCTACACCTTC.

The chain has TRBV7-9 and TRBJ2-5; TRBD2 might be the D (5 bases). Germline assignment: CDR1 SEHNR and CDR2 FQNEAQ (reference sequence). This CDR3 has 10 residues. The ends were cut back, 10 bases at V and 5 bases at J, with 8 bases in the middle. CDR3 DNA: TGTGCCACCTCGGGGGAGACCCAGTACTTC. This encodes CATSGETQYF.

The chain recombines TRBV6-5 with TRBJ1-2, with D perhaps TRBD1 (6 bases). The CDR3 spans 13 residues. V dropped 6 bases and J dropped 4 bases, with 12 bases sitting between them. CDR1 and CDR2 from the germline V gene are MNHEY and SVGAGI. The CDR3 reads CASRRDTAYGYTF. CDR3 sequence (DNA): TGTGCCAGCAGACGGGACACGGCCTATGGCTACACCTTC.

This clone was observed a few times. V and J are TRBV2 and TRBJ1-2; D perhaps matches TRBD1 (5 bases). This CDR3 comprises 13 residues. Germline V CDR1 and CDR2: SNHLY, FYNNEI. V lost 7 bases, J lost 11 bases, and 20 bases lay in between. The CDR3 reads CASIDKGRGHYTF. CDR3 DNA sequence: TGTGCCAGCATTGACAAGGGGCGAGGTCATTACACCTTC. Combining the CDR3 with reference TRBV2 and TRBJ1-2 gives the whole variable domain EPEVTQTPSHQVTQMGQEVILRCVPISNHLYFYWYRQILGQKVEFLVSFYNNEISEKSEIFDDQFSVERPDGSNFTLKIRSTKLEDSAMYFCASIDKGRGHYTFGSGTRLTVV.

The V and J genes are TRBV3-1 (or the pseudogene TRBV3-2) and TRBJ2-1, with unresolved D. Trimming took 0 bases from V and 0 from J, leaving 6 bases between them. The germline gives CDR1 LGHDT, CDR2 YNNKEL (reference sequence). The CDR3 is 15 residues long. The CDR3 DNA reads TGTGCCAGCAGCCAAGAGCCGAGCTCCTACAATGAGCAGTTCTTC. Translation gives CASSQEPSSYNEQFF.